Shown below are 4 T cell receptor beta chains from a single sample sequenced in a study of T-cell memory formation after mild COVID-19. TCRdb processed the 5' RACE reads anew with MiXCR; each CDR3 protein has one entry. The sample yields a few hundred thousand distinct CDR3 sequences, approximately 20% seen once. The sample comprised PBMCs or a T cell subset sorted from them (not recorded which). These receptors were taken from a man aged 18-30 years who had mild COVID-19 (a few samples of this study predate the infection). Cell type and time point are not known.

CDR3 sequence (DNA): TGTGCCAGCAGCTACTCGTCCCTTTTTCCGCATGAGCAGTTCTTC. Its protein is CASSYSSLFPHEQFF. The chain links TRBV7-9 to TRBJ2-1; D is uncertain. This CDR3 region has 15 residues. Germline lookup yields CDR1 SEHNR and CDR2 FQNEAQ (reference sequence). V gave up 4 bases and J gave up 8 bases, with 18 bases separating them. Full variable domain (rest looked up from reference TRBV7-9 and TRBJ2-1): DTGVSQNPRHKITKRGQNVTFRCDPISEHNRLYWYRQTLGQGPEFLTYFQNEAQLEKSRLLSDRFSAERPKGSFSTLEIQRTEQGDSAMYLCASSYSSLFPHEQFFGPGTRLTVL.

This clonotype was detected a few times. This chain uses TRBV6-2 or TRBV6-3 with TRBJ2-1; D might be TRBD2 (5 bases). CDR3 length: 13 amino acids. Germline CDR1 reads MNHEY; CDR2 reads SVGEGT. The ends were cut back, 5 bases at V and 6 bases at J, with 11 bases in the middle. The CDR3 region is CASSPGSLNEQFF. CDR3 coding DNA: TGTGCCAGCAGTCCGGGGAGCCTCAATGAGCAGTTCTTC.

This clonotype turned up a few times. The chain is built from TRBV20-1 and TRBJ2-5; TRBD1 might be the D (6 bases). The CDR3 contains 14 residues. CDR1 and CDR2 (germline): DFQATT, SNEGSKA (reference sequence). V was pared by 3 bases and J by 5 bases, with 16 bases between. In DNA form, the CDR3 reads TGCAGTGCTAGCCCCCCAGGGGCGGGCGAGACCCAGTACTTC. Residues: CSASPPGAGETQYF.

This clonotype occurred once. The V call is TRBV6-2 or TRBV6-3, the J call TRBJ2-5; D is uncertain. CDR1 and CDR2 from the germline V gene are MNHEY and SVGEGT. This CDR3 is built from 15 residues. The V end was cut by 6 bases, the J end by 2 bases, with 16 bases between. CDR3 sequence reads: CASRQRGPHQETQYF. The CDR3 nucleotides are TGTGCCAGCAGACAAAGAGGACCCCATCAAGAGACCCAGTACTTC.